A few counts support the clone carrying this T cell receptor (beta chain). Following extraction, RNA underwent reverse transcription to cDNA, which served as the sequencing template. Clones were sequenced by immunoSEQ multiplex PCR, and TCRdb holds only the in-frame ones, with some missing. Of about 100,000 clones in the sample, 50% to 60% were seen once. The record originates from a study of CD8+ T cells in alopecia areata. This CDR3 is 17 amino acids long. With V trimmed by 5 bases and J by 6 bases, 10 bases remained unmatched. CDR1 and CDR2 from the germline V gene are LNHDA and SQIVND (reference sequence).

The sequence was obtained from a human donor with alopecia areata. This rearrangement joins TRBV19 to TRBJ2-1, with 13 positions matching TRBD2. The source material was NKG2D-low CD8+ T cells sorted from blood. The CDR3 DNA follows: TGTGCCAGTAGTCAAGGACTAGCGGGAGCCCTCTTCAATGAGCAGTTCTTC. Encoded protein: CASSQGLAGALFNEQFF. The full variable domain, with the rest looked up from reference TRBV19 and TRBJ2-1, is DGGITQSPKYLFRKEGQNVTLSCEQNLNHDAMYWYRQDPGQGLRLIYYSQIVNDFQKGDIAEGYSVSREKKESFPLTVTSAQKNPTAFYLCASSQGLAGALFNEQFFGPGTRLTVL.